These 2 T cell receptor beta chains were all obtained from the same sample, sequenced in a study of post-analysis software for immune sequencing data. Study-level findings and limits: TRBV segments more frequent in patients than in controls numbered several and included TRBV5-6, TRBV5-1 and TRBV20-1.

These receptors lack a known antigen. Unique molecular identifiers were built into the TCR beta cDNA libraries. TCRdb reprocessed the PCR reads via MiXCR and lists one record per CDR3 protein. The sample consists of roughly 600,000 distinct CDR3 sequences, about 40% of them appearing once. The sequencing sample was made of blood. The receptor set was obtained from a girl under 18 with multiple sclerosis.

V usage is TRBV5-6 and J usage is TRBJ1-2; 9 bases are shared with TRBD1. The CDR3 loop spans 16 amino acids. The ends lost 3 bases at V and 4 bases at J; junction bases unmatched: 10. In germline, CDR1 is SGHDT, CDR2 YYEEEE. The CDR3 DNA reads as TGTGCCAGCAGCTGGGCTCTAGAGGGACAGGGCTATGGCTACACCTTC. It translates to CASSWALEGQGYGYTF.

To note about this clonotype: A clone one base away is much larger, so this may be a read error. V gene TRBV10-3 combines with J gene TRBJ2-5; TRBD1 aligns across 8 bases. TRBJ2-7 matches the DNA end more closely, so the J call is doubtful. The CDR3 extends over 13 amino acids. CDR1 and CDR2 from the germline V gene are ENHRY and SYGVKD. CDR3 in amino acids: CASNGQGEYEQYF. DNA of the CDR3: TGTGCCTCAAATGGACAGGGCGAGTACGAGCAGTACTTC.